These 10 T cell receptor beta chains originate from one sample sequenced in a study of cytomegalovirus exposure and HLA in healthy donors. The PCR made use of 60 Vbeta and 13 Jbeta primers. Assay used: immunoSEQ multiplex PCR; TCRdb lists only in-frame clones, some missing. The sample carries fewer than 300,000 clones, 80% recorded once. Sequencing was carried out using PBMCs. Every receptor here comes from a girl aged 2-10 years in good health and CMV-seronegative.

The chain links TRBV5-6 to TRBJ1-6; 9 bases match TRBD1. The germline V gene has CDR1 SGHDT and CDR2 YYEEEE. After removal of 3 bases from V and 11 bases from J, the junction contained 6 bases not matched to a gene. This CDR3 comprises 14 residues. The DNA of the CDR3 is TGTGCCAGCAGCTCCGGGACAGGGCTTACACCCCTCCACTTT. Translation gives CASSSGTGLTPLHF. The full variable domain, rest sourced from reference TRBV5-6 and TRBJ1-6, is DAGVTQSPTHLIKTRGQQVTLRCSPKSGHDTVSWYQQALGQGPQFIFQYYEEEERQRGNFPDRFSGHQFPNYSSELNVNALLLGDSALYLCASSSGTGLTPLHFGNGTRLTVT.

CDR3 bases: TGTGCCAGCAGTAGGGACAGGGAGGAGACCCAGTACTTC. Its protein product is CASSRDREETQYF. The V call is TRBV6-5, the J call TRBJ2-5; 9 nucleotides match TRBD1. The V and J ends lost 5 bases and 5 bases, in that order; junction bases with no gene match: 3. The CDR3 is 13 residues long. The germline V gene has CDR1 MNHEY and CDR2 SVGAGI.

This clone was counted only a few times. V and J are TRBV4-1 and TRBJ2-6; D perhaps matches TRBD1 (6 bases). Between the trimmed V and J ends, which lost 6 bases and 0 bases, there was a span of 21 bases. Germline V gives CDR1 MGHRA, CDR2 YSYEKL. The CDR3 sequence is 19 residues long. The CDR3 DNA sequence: TGCGCCAGCAGGCGCTCGGACAGTGAGGCTTACTCTGGGGCCAACGTCCTGACTTTC. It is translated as CASRRSDSEAYSGANVLTF.

The chain's CDR3 is CASSRKDRVNTEAFF. In DNA form, the CDR3 reads TGTGCCAGCAGCCGTAAGGACAGGGTGAACACTGAAGCTTTCTTT. The rearrangement joins TRBV2 to TRBJ1-1; 8 bases are a match to TRBD1. This CDR3 contains 15 residues. V gave up 6 bases and J gave up 0 bases; unmatched junction bases: 6. Germline V CDR1 and CDR2: SNHLY, FYNNEI.

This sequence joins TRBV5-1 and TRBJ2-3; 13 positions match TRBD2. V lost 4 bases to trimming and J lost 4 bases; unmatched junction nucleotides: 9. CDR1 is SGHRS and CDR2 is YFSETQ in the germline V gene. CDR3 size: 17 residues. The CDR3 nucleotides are TGCGCCAGCAGCCTTGGACTAGCGGGAGTTCTGGCAGATACGCAGTATTTT. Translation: CASSLGLAGVLADTQYF.

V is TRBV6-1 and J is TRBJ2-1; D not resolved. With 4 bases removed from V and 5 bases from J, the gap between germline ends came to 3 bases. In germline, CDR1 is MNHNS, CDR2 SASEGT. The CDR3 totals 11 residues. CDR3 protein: CASSVNNEQFF. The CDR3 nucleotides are TGTGCCAGCAGTGTCAACAATGAGCAGTTCTTC.

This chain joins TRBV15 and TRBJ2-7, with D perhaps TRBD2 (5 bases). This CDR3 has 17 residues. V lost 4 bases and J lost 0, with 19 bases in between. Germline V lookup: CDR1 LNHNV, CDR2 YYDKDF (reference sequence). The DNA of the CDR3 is TGTGCCACCAGCATCCGGGGAAGTGGGATAAACTCCTACGAGCAGTACTTC. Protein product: CATSIRGSGINSYEQYF.

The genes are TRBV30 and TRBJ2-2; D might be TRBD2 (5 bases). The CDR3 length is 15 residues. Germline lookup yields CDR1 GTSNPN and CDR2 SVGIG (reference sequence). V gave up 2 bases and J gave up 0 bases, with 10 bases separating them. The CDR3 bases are TGTGCCTGGAGTCGTCGGCGGGCGAACACCGGGGAGCTGTTTTTT. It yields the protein CAWSRRRANTGELFF.

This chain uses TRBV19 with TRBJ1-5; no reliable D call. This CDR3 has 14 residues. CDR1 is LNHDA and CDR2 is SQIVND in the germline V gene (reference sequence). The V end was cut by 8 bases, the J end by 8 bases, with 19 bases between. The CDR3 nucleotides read TGTGCCAGTCACCTCTCCCGTAGTCCGGAGCCCCAGCATTTT. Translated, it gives CASHLSRSPEPQHF.

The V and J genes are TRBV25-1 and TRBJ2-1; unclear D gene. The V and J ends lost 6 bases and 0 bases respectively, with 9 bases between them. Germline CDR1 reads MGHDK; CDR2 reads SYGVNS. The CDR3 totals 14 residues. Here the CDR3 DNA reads TGTGCCAGCAGCCCCCCCAGCTCCTACAATGAGCAGTTCTTC. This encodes CASSPPSSYNEQFF.